The clone carrying this TCR beta chain was observed a handful of times. Its antigen is unidentified. Constant-region reverse primers amplified full-length variable regions, followed by semi-nested Nested Universal Primer A PCR. Using its own MiXCR run on the 5' RACE reads, TCRdb lists one record per CDR3 protein. The sample has some 9,100 distinct CDR3 sequences; 14% are singletons. Study-level points and caveats: Tumor memory CD4+ T cell TCR gene usage clustered with blood and lymph node memory CD4+ cells and lymph node naive CD4+ cells. Tumor Treg TCRs overlapped most with tumor naive CD4+ cells. The larger cohort examined one V-J beta rearrangement, not whole repertoires.

Trimming pared 6 bases from V and 1 base from J, leaving 15 bases between. CDR3 size: 15 residues. In germline, CDR1 is LNHDA, CDR2 SQIVND (reference sequence). Treg sorting used a CD4+CD25+CD127-/low gate. The chain combines TRBV19 with TRBJ2-5, with D possibly being TRBD2 (6 bases). Sample: Tregs sorted from blood. This clonotype originated in a female donor with breast cancer. The CDR3 DNA sequence: TGTGCCAGTAGGGACGGGGGATCGGGCCAAGAGACCCAGTACTTC. Its protein is CASRDGGSGQETQYF.